The rows below give T cell receptor beta chains drawn from one sample of a study of T-cell reconstitution after alpha-beta-depleted transplantation in children. One entry per CDR3 protein, called by TCRdb with MiXCR from the PCR reads. The sample has about 900,000 distinct CDR3 sequences; 25% to 30% are singletons. This sample comprised PBMCs, mostly from graft donor cells, obtained 360 days after TCRalphabeta/CD19-depleted stem cell transplant. These receptors all stem from a boy younger than two who had a stem cell transplant for SCID, so the T cells may come from the graft donor. Both conserved end residues are part of each CDR3. The D gene is left open where the match is weak. Expanded clones are given a class, and other clones once, few, many or no size at all.

V gene	clone size	J gene	D gene	CDR3 DNA	CDR3 protein
TRBV3-1	few	TRBJ2-3	NA	TGTGCCAGCAGCCAACTAATGGCACCTCCAAACGATACGCAGTATTTT	CASSQLMAPPNDTQYF
TRBV20-1	few	TRBJ1-1	NA	TGCAGTGCTAGAGATTTGAGGGGGTGGGGCACTGAAGCTTTCTTT	CSARDLRGWGTEAFF
TRBV9	NA	TRBJ2-3	NA	TGTGCCAGCAGCGTAGACCCACTGGGGAGAGATACGCAGTATTTT	CASSVDPLGRDTQYF
TRBV4-1	NA	TRBJ2-3	NA	TGCGCCAGCAGCCAAGTGGGTTCCGATACGCAGTATTTT	CASSQVGSDTQYF
TRBV30	NA	TRBJ1-3	TRBD1	TGTGCCTGGAGCACAGGGGCTGGAGGAAACACCATATATTTT	CAWSTGAGGNTIYF
TRBV29-1	few	TRBJ2-1	TRBD1	TGCAGCGTAATGGACAGGGGAGGGAATGAGCAGTTCTTC	CSVMDRGGNEQFF
TRBV5-1	NA	TRBJ2-1	TRBD1	TGCGCCAGCAGCTTGTTTGGACAGGGGACCTACAATGAGCAGTTCTTC	CASSLFGQGTYNEQFF
TRBV28	NA	TRBJ2-7	TRBD1	TGTGCCAGCAGTTACAGGGGAAGGACCTACGAGCAGTACTTC	CASSYRGRTYEQYF
TRBV24-1	many	TRBJ2-3	NA	TGTGCCACCCAGGGAAGCACAGATACGCAGTATTTT	CATQGSTDTQYF
TRBV7-2	NA	TRBJ2-2	NA	TGTGCCAGCGGCCGGGCACCTTTCACCGGGGAGCTGTTTTTT	CASGRAPFTGELFF
TRBV10-3	once	TRBJ1-2	NA	TGTGCCATCAGTGAGTGGGGGGACATAGGCGACTATGGCTACACCTTC	CAISEWGDIGDYGYTF
TRBV24-1	NA	TRBJ2-5	NA	TGTGCCACCAGTGATTGGGGCCAAGAGACCCAGTACTTC	CATSDWGQETQYF
TRBV20-1	few	TRBJ2-2	NA	TGCAGTGCTAGCGCGACAGCCACCTTGAACACCGGGGAGCTGTTTTTT	CSASATATLNTGELFF